The rows below give T cell receptor beta chains drawn from one sample of a study of blood T cell repertoires in COVID-19. Libraries were prepared by immunoSEQ multiplex PCR; TCRdb keeps only in-frame clonotypes and omits some of them. Altogether fewer than 300,000 clones are present, 65% to 90% being singletons, with the ten largest covering less than 6.5%. Sequencing used peripheral blood. The receptors originated from a man aged 50-60 years with active or convalescent COVID-19. The CDR3 runs from the conserved cysteine through the conserved F or W. The D gene is left open where the match is weak. The listing skips clone size in some rows; elsewhere it reads once, few, many or a size class.

length	J	size	D	V	DNA	CDR3
14	TRBJ2-3	-	-	TRBV4-1	TGCGCCAGCAGCCAAGTGGGCCCCACAGATACGCAGTATTTT	CASSQVGPTDTQYF
14	TRBJ2-3	-	TRBD2	TRBV30	TGTGCCGTCCGGGCTAGCGGGCCTCTTGCTACGCAGTATTTT	CAVRASGPLATQYF
14	TRBJ2-1	-	-	TRBV5-4	TGTGCCAGCAGCCCCGGGGAGCTTTACAATGAGCAGTTCTTC	CASSPGELYNEQFF
15	TRBJ2-3	-	-	TRBV9	TGTGCCAGCAGCCTAAACAGAGCTAGCACAGATACGCAGTATTTT	CASSLNRASTDTQYF
15	TRBJ1-6	few	-	TRBV6-5	TGTGCCAGCCTCTCTGGACAGCGAGATAATTCACCCCTCCACTTT	CASLSGQRDNSPLHF
11	TRBJ1-1	-	-	TRBV6-5	TGTGCCAGCATATGGAACACTGAAGCTTTCTTT	CASIWNTEAFF
17	TRBJ1-1	-	TRBD1	TRBV28	TGTGCCAGCAGAGAATGGGACAGGGGTCTTATGAACACTGAAGCTTTCTTT	CASREWDRGLMNTEAFF
15	TRBJ1-2	-	TRBD1	TRBV19	TGTGCCAGTAGTATGGACAGGGGATCGACCTATGGCTACACCTTC	CASSMDRGSTYGYTF
15	TRBJ2-1	-	TRBD1	TRBV11-2	TGTGCCAGCAGCTTAGCCGGGACAGGGTACAATGAGCAGTTCTTC	CASSLAGTGYNEQFF
15	TRBJ1-5	-	TRBD1	TRBV9	TGTGCCAGCAGCGCCGGACAGGGGGCAAATCAGCCCCAGCATTTT	CASSAGQGANQPQHF
15	TRBJ2-5	-	-	TRBV27	TGTGCCAGCAGCCCTCAGAACCGGGGGCAAGAGACCCAGTACTTC	CASSPQNRGQETQYF
16	TRBJ2-7	-	-	TRBV28	TGTGCCAGCAGTTTACGTGACGGGATCGCAACCTACGAGCAGTACTTC	CASSLRDGIATYEQYF
20	TRBJ2-1	-	TRBD1	TRBV10-3	TGTGCCATCAGTGGAGCACCGGGACAGACGAACTCCGGGTCCTACAATGAGCAGTTCTTC	CAISGAPGQTNSGSYNEQFF
14	TRBJ2-3	-	-	TRBV5-4	TGTGCCAGCAGGACGCTAGGTGCAACGGATACGCAGTATTTT	CASRTLGATDTQYF
11	TRBJ2-1	-	-	TRBV2	TGTGCCAGCAGTGGACTAAATGAGCAGTTCTTC	CASSGLNEQFF
12	TRBJ1-5	-	-	TRBV10-3	TGTGCCATCAGTGCTGGCAATCAGCCCCAGCATTTT	CAISAGNQPQHF
15	TRBJ1-4	-	-	TRBV28	TGTGCCAGCAATACACAGGGTGCAACTAATGAAAAACTGTTTTTT	CASNTQGATNEKLFF
13	TRBJ1-2	-	-	TRBV15	TGTGCCACCAGCAGAGATGGGGAGCGCGGCTACACCTTC	CATSRDGERGYTF
16	TRBJ2-1	-	-	TRBV5-4	TGTGCCAGCAGCTCTAGGTCGCGGAGCTCCTACAATGAGCAGTTCTTC	CASSSRSRSSYNEQFF
11	TRBJ1-1	few	-	TRBV29-1	TGCAGCGTTGACAGGGGCACTGAAGCTTTCTTT	CSVDRGTEAFF
16	TRBJ2-3	-	TRBD2	TRBV28	TGTGCCAGCGGCATTCCTAGCGGGCGGAGCACAGATACGCAGTATTTT	CASGIPSGRSTDTQYF
14	TRBJ1-1	-	TRBD1	TRBV20-1	TGCAGTGCTAGTCGGGGACAGAAGAACACTGAAGCTTTCTTT	CSASRGQKNTEAFF
17	TRBJ2-7	-	TRBD2	TRBV7-8	TGTGCCAGCAGCTTATTACTAGCGGGAGGTTCATCCTACGAGCAGTACTTC	CASSLLLAGGSSYEQYF
15	TRBJ1-1	-	TRBD1	TRBV18	TGTGCCAGCTCACTGAGGACAGGGGGCAACACTGAAGCTTTCTTT	CASSLRTGGNTEAFF
15	TRBJ2-1	-	TRBD2	TRBV3-1/TRBV3-2	TGTGCCAGCAGCCGAATTAGCGGGTACTACAATGAGCAGTTCTTC	CASSRISGYYNEQFF
16	TRBJ1-2	-	-	TRBV7-2	TGTGCCAGCAGCTTAGGGTTTTTCGGGGGGAACTATGGCTACACCTTC	CASSLGFFGGNYGYTF
14	TRBJ2-7	-	TRBD1	TRBV19	TGTGCCAGTAGTATCGGGACAGGTGGATACGAGCAGTACTTC	CASSIGTGGYEQYF
14	TRBJ1-2	once	-	TRBV30	TGTGCCTGGAGTAGGGAGGGGGAGAACTATGGCTACACCTTC	CAWSREGENYGYTF
13	TRBJ2-5	-	-	TRBV6-5	TGTGCCTGTAGCGGAAGGGAGTTGCAGACCCAGTACTTC	CACSGRELQTQYF
16	TRBJ1-2	-	TRBD1	TRBV5-5	TGTGCCAGCAGCCCGTCACGGACAGGGCCCCTCTATGGCTACACCTTC	CASSPSRTGPLYGYTF
14	TRBJ1-1	-	TRBD1	TRBV5-5	TGTGCCAGCAGAGTTGGGACAGCGAACACTGAAGCTTTCTTT	CASRVGTANTEAFF
13	TRBJ1-1	-	-	TRBV6-5	TGTGCCAGCAGTCCGCCGACAGTCCGAGAAGCTTTCTTT	CASSPPTVREAFF
11	TRBJ2-5	-	-	TRBV20-1	TGCAGTGCCCTACGGGAAGAGACCCAGTACTTC	CSALREETQYF
17	TRBJ2-7	once	TRBD1	TRBV18	TGTGCCAGCTCACCGGATAGGACAGGGTTGATCTCCTACGAGCAGTACTTC	CASSPDRTGLISYEQYF
21	TRBJ1-3	-	-	TRBV6-2/TRBV6-3	TGTGCCAGCAGTTACTCAGCGAATGCACCGGGGGAAACCACCTCTGGAAACACCATATATTTT	CASSYSANAPGETTSGNTIYF
16	TRBJ2-2	-	TRBD1	TRBV28	TGTGCCAGCAGTTCCACCGGGACAGGGCGAGCCGGGGAGCTGTTTTTT	CASSSTGTGRAGELFF
18	TRBJ2-1	-	TRBD2	TRBV5-1	TGCGCCAGCAGCTTGCGGGTAGGCTATTCGGGGGGTAGAGATGAGCAGTTCTTC	CASSLRVGYSGGRDEQFF
14	TRBJ1-2	-	TRBD1	TRBV4-2	TGTGCCAGCAGCCAAGGGGGACAGATCTATGGCTACACCTTC	CASSQGGQIYGYTF
14	TRBJ2-7	-	-	TRBV7-9	TGTGCCAGCAGCTTAGGCGGGATGAGGTACGAGCAGTACTTC	CASSLGGMRYEQYF
16	TRBJ2-3	-	TRBD2	TRBV11-3	TGTGCCAGCAGCTCCGGGACTAGCGGGAGGGCAGATACGCAGTATTTT	CASSSGTSGRADTQYF
15	TRBJ2-2	-	-	TRBV25-1	TGTGCCAGCAGGGAAACTGGAGTCCTCACCGGGGAGCTGTTTTTT	CASRETGVLTGELFF
14	TRBJ1-4	-	-	TRBV4-1	TGCGCCAGCAGCCAAGACAGGGGAAATGAAAAACTGTTTTTT	CASSQDRGNEKLFF
14	TRBJ1-5	-	-	TRBV24-1	TGTGCCACCAGTGATCCCACTAAAACTCGGCCCCAGCATTTT	CATSDPTKTRPQHF
16	TRBJ1-5	-	-	TRBV19	TGTGCCAGTAGTATCTTGGGGACACATAGCAATCAGCCCCAGCATTTT	CASSILGTHSNQPQHF
20	TRBJ2-7	-	TRBD2	TRBV28	TGTGCCAGCATGGGGGTGGCGGGTACCTCTTTGGGGGGGTCCCCCCACGAGCAGTACTTC	CASMGVAGTSLGGSPHEQYF
14	TRBJ1-5	-	TRBD1	TRBV19	TGTGCCAGTGATCCGGGACAGGGACCTCAGCCCCAGCATTTT	CASDPGQGPQPQHF
13	TRBJ1-2	-	-	TRBV30	TGTGCCTGGAGTGTAAACAGAGTCTATGGCTACACCTTC	CAWSVNRVYGYTF
17	TRBJ2-3	-	TRBD2	TRBV9	TGTGCCAGCAGCTCCCTGGGGAGCGGGAGGCAGACAGATACGCAGTATTTT	CASSSLGSGRQTDTQYF
15	TRBJ1-2	-	-	TRBV6-5	TGTGCCAGCAGTTACGGGGGGACGTTTAACTATGGCTACACCTTC	CASSYGGTFNYGYTF
15	TRBJ2-5	-	TRBD2	TRBV13	TGTGCCAGCAGCTCCCCAAGAAGCGGGAGCGAGACCCAGTACTTC	CASSSPRSGSETQYF
15	TRBJ2-2	once	TRBD2	TRBV11-3	TGTGCCAGCAGCCTGGGGCTAGCGGGCACCGGGGAGCTGTTTTTT	CASSLGLAGTGELFF
15	TRBJ1-1	-	-	TRBV2	TGTGCCAGCAGGGGCCCAGGTGGTCAGAACACTGAAGCTTTCTTT	CASRGPGGQNTEAFF
17	TRBJ2-1	-	TRBD2	TRBV27	TGTGCCAGCAGCCCAGGACTAGCGGGAGATTCCTACAATGAGCAGTTCTTC	CASSPGLAGDSYNEQFF
14	TRBJ1-1	-	TRBD1	TRBV27	TGTGCCAGCAGTTTGCCCGGACAGGGGATGCGAGCTTTCTTT	CASSLPGQGMRAFF
14	TRBJ1-1	few	-	TRBV5-1	TGCGCCAGCAGCTTGGCCGGGGGTCCGGCTGAAGCTTTCTTT	CASSLAGGPAEAFF
16	TRBJ2-6	-	TRBD1	TRBV15	TGTGCCACCAGCAGAGACAGGGGGCCCGGGGCCAACGTCCTGACTTTC	CATSRDRGPGANVLTF
16	TRBJ2-6	-	-	TRBV28	TGTGCCAGCAGTTCGCAGGTTCTTCCTGGGGCCAACGTCCTGACTTTC	CASSSQVLPGANVLTF
15	TRBJ2-7	-	TRBD2	TRBV6-5	TGTGCCAGCAGTTACGTTCAAGCGGGGGTCTACGAGCAGTACTTC	CASSYVQAGVYEQYF
15	TRBJ2-7	-	-	TRBV7-2	TGTGCCAGCAGCTTAGTTGCGGGGCTCTCCTACGAGCAGTACTTC	CASSLVAGLSYEQYF